Following are 16 T cell receptor beta chains from one sample sequenced in a study of spatial heterogeneity in lung cancer. Study-wide results and caveats: For expanded intratumoral alpha and beta TCRs, counts tracked tumor mutation counts.

For these TCRs, the target antigens are not known. Time point specified: sample taken at primary tumor resection. MiXCR, applied by TCRdb to the 5' RACE reads, yields one record per CDR3 protein. The sample lists 2,200 or so distinct CDR3 sequences, less than 4% occurring once. Material: lung tumor tissue, obtained at surgery. The source is a female donor with early-stage non-small cell lung cancer.

In its sample, this clonotype is medium-sized. This rearrangement joins TRBV27 to TRBJ2-5; 7 bases map to TRBD2. J was trimmed by 3 bases and V by 8 bases; bases with no gene match: 3. The CDR3 is 12 amino acids. Per germline, CDR1 MNHEY and CDR2 SMNVEV (reference sequence). The CDR3 here is CASGGREETQYF. For the CDR3, the DNA is TGTGCCAGCGGGGGGAGGGAAGAGACCCAGTACTTC.

By share, this clonotype ranks as medium-sized (0.01 to 0.1%). The CDR3 sequence is CATSPWGGETQYF. As DNA, the CDR3 is TGTGCCACCAGCCCCTGGGGGGGGGAGACCCAGTACTTC. The gene calls are TRBV15 and TRBJ2-5, with 7 bases aligning to TRBD2. This CDR3 contains 13 residues. Trimming removed 5 bases from V and 5 bases from J; junction bases left unmatched: 5. CDR1 LNHNV and CDR2 YYDKDF come from the germline V gene (reference sequence).

This clonotype has a count of ten or more. The chain carries TRBV7-2 and TRBJ2-2; 13 bases line up with TRBD2. Germline V CDR1 and CDR2: SGHTA, FQGNSA. The CDR3 has 17 amino acids. V shed 0 bases, J shed 7 bases, and the junction held 5 bases outside the gene matches. In DNA form, the CDR3 reads TGTGCCAGCAGCTTAGCACTAGCGGGGGGGCCCGACGGGGAGCTGTTTTTT. Translation gives CASSLALAGGPDGELFF.

Relative to its sample, this clonotype is medium-sized. V gene TRBV7-2 combines with J gene TRBJ2-3, with a possible D match to TRBD1 (6 bases). Trimming left V 5 bases short and J 0 bases short, with 9 bases between. The length of the CDR3 is 14 residues. CDR1 and CDR2 (germline): SGHTA, FQGNSA. The CDR3 loop reads CASSLGQSTDTQYF. CDR3 coding DNA: TGTGCCAGCAGCCTAGGACAGAGCACAGATACGCAGTATTTT.

By share, this clonotype ranks as medium-sized. The chain has TRBV20-1 and TRBJ2-7; 7 bases fit TRBD1. Trimming at V came to 5 bases and at J to 6 bases, leaving 7 bases not matched to a gene. Germline loops: CDR1 DFQATT, CDR2 SNEGSKA (reference sequence). The CDR3 runs to 12 residues. The CDR3, as DNA: TGCAGTGCTCGGAGAGGGGGCGGCGAGCAGTACTTC. This translates into CSARRGGGEQYF.

This clonotype was recorded at least ten times. CDR3 sequence: CSARPYTHNEQFF. The CDR3 DNA reads as TGCAGTGCTAGACCCTACACACACAATGAGCAGTTCTTC. The chain recombines TRBV20-1 with TRBJ2-1; D not resolved. V was cut by 2 bases and J by 5 bases, with 10 bases left in between. The CDR3 runs to 13 residues. From germline, CDR1 is DFQATT and CDR2 SNEGSKA (reference sequence).

This clonotype counts as large (0.1 to 1%). The chain links TRBV7-6 to TRBJ2-5; the D gene is possibly TRBD2 (5 bases). There are 14 residues in the CDR3. The ends were cut back, 1 base at V and 3 bases at J, with 9 bases in the middle. Germline V lookup: CDR1 SGHVS, CDR2 FNYEAQ. The CDR3 region is CASSLGRTEETQYF. CDR3 DNA: TGTGCCAGCAGCTTAGGGCGGACTGAAGAGACCCAGTACTTC. The whole variable domain, remainder taken from reference TRBV7-6 and TRBJ2-5, is GAGVSQSPRYKVTKRGQDVALRCDPISGHVSLYWYRQALGQGPEFLTYFNYEAQQDKSGLPNDRFSAERPEGSISTLTIQRTEQRDSAMYRCASSLGRTEETQYFGPGTRLLVL.

This clonotype qualifies as medium-sized (0.01 to 0.1%). V gene TRBV27 combines with J gene TRBJ1-5; D uncertain. Trimming left V 5 bases short and J 6 bases short, with 11 bases between. The CDR3 runs to 13 residues. The germline V gene encodes CDR1 MNHEY and CDR2 SMNVEV (reference sequence). CDR3 in amino acids: CASSTGSGQPQHF. In nucleotides, the CDR3 is TGTGCCAGCAGTACGGGGTCGGGTCAGCCCCAGCATTTT.

This clonotype came up many times. At one end, the junction sequence differs from germline, possibly due to a read error. The rearrangement uses TRBV11-2 and TRBJ2-7, with D possibly matching TRBD1 (6 bases). This CDR3 is 17 amino acids long. Per the germline V gene, CDR1 is SGHAT and CDR2 is FQNNGV. The CDR3 region has the DNA TGTGTCAGCAGCTTAGGGGGTAGGCAGGAAGGCCCCTACGAGCAGTACTTC. Its protein is CVSSLGGRQEGPYEQYF.

By its share, this clonotype is medium-sized. V gene TRBV13 combines with J gene TRBJ1-1; 7 nucleotides match TRBD1. The CDR3 sequence is 16 residues long. After removal of 5 bases from V and 5 bases from J, the junction contained 14 bases not matched to a gene. Germline CDR1 and CDR2: PRHDT and FYEKMQ (reference sequence). CDR3 protein: CASSPPLTGVITEAFF. CDR3 DNA: TGTGCCAGCAGCCCCCCCCTCACAGGGGTAATAACTGAAGCTTTCTTT.

In its sample, this clonotype ranks as large. J is TRBJ2-3 and V is TRBV7-2; no definite D call. V lost 1 base and J lost 0, with 5 bases in between. CDR3 length: 14 amino acids. The germline V gene has CDR1 SGHTA and CDR2 FQGNSA. The CDR3 loop reads CASSLDGSTDTQYF. As DNA, the CDR3 is TGTGCCAGCAGCTTAGATGGTAGCACAGATACGCAGTATTTT.

The sample holds many counts of this clonotype. This chain joins TRBV11-2 and TRBJ1-1; tentatively, D is TRBD1 (6 bases). The CDR3 sequence is 18 residues long. The V gene's germline CDR1 is SGHAT and CDR2 FQNNGV. The V end was cut by 3 bases, the J end by 0 bases, with 20 bases between. In DNA, the CDR3 is TGTGCCAGCAGCTTCCGTCCTATGGACAGCTACATGAACACTGAAGCTTTCTTT. It translates to CASSFRPMDSYMNTEAFF.

By frequency in the sample, this clonotype is medium-sized. The chain combines TRBV6-6 with TRBJ1-2; TRBD1 aligns across 7 bases. Trimming at V came to 6 bases and at J to 7 bases, leaving 11 bases not matched to a gene. This CDR3 is 14 amino acids long. Germline CDR1 MNHNY, CDR2 SVGAGI (reference sequence). The CDR3 nucleotides are TGTGCCAGCAGCGTTACAGGGGTCGAGAGTGGCTACACCTTC. As protein: CASSVTGVESGYTF.

In its sample, this clonotype is medium-sized. J is TRBJ2-7 and V is TRBV12-3 or TRBV12-4; 9 nucleotides line up with TRBD1. V lost 4 bases to trimming and J lost 2 bases; unmatched junction nucleotides: 12. The CDR3 covers 17 residues. The CDR3 loop is CASSSTGTGIPPYEQYF. CDR3 sequence (DNA): TGTGCCAGCAGTTCCACCGGGACAGGGATACCCCCCTACGAGCAGTACTTC.

This clonotype is classed as medium-sized (0.01 to 0.1%). The chain combines TRBV5-1 with TRBJ1-6; weak D call: TRBD1 (6 bases). CDR1 and CDR2 from the germline V gene are SGHRS and YFSETQ. V gave up 4 bases and J gave up 10 bases, with 18 bases separating them. This CDR3 has 15 residues. The chain's CDR3 is CASSPYEGTSSPLHF. The CDR3 DNA follows: TGCGCCAGCAGCCCTTACGAGGGGACATCCTCACCCCTCCACTTT.

In this sample, this clonotype is medium-sized (0.01 to 0.1%). V is TRBV4-3 and J is TRBJ1-2; weak D call: TRBD1 (6 bases). The CDR3 consists of 16 residues. Trimming left V 1 base short and J 2 bases short, with 14 bases between. The germline V gene encodes CDR1 LGHNA and CDR2 YSLEER. The CDR3 spells CASSQARGGVNYGYTF. For the CDR3, the DNA is TGCGCCAGCAGCCAAGCCCGAGGGGGGGTGAACTATGGCTACACCTTC.